A selection of T cell receptor beta chains follows, all from one sample in a study of T cells in Graves' hyperthyroidism and ophthalmopathy. Each CDR3 protein is one row after TCRdb ran MiXCR on the multiplex PCR reads. The data show a few hundred thousand distinct CDR3 sequences, less than 20% seen once. The sequencing sample was made of blood. All receptors come from a woman in her 50s with Graves' hyperthyroidism. Both conserved end residues are trimmed from each CDR3.

J gene: TRBJ2-7; V gene: TRBV5-1; CDR3 protein: ASSPGTGGAHEQY
J gene: TRBJ2-3; V gene: TRBV13; CDR3 protein: ASSLGRQGSDTQY
J gene: TRBJ1-2; V gene: TRBV6-1; CDR3 protein: ASSEVGDYGYT
J gene: TRBJ2-7; V gene: TRBV7-2; CDR3 protein: ASSSHSYSYEQY
J gene: TRBJ2-1; V gene: TRBV5-8; CDR3 protein: ASNYNEQF
J gene: TRBJ2-6; V gene: TRBV10-3; CDR3 protein: AISEYEFKDLSSGANVLT
J gene: TRBJ2-4; V gene: TRBV5-1; CDR3 protein: ASSLAGHRGSLAKNIQY
J gene: TRBJ2-5; V gene: TRBV7-9; CDR3 protein: ASSGQGAGETQY
J gene: TRBJ1-1; V gene: TRBV28; CDR3 protein: ASLIAMNTEAF
J gene: TRBJ2-1; V gene: TRBV6-1; CDR3 protein: ASSEGSSSYNEQF
J gene: TRBJ2-7; V gene: TRBV6-1; CDR3 protein: ASSLTTVHEQY
J gene: TRBJ1-2; V gene: TRBV29-1; CDR3 protein: SVTGGGHGYT
J gene: TRBJ2-2; V gene: TRBV20-1; CDR3 protein: SARGVANTGELF
J gene: TRBJ2-2; V gene: TRBV5-1; CDR3 protein: ASSLSVTGELF
J gene: TRBJ2-1; V gene: TRBV30; CDR3 protein: AWSENPLANSYNEQF
J gene: TRBJ2-7; V gene: TRBV7-6; CDR3 protein: ATRGQNYEQY
J gene: TRBJ2-4; V gene: TRBV20-1; CDR3 protein: SASRAPAKNIQY
J gene: TRBJ1-1; V gene: TRBV30; CDR3 protein: AWRQNTEAF
J gene: TRBJ2-3; V gene: TRBV24-1; CDR3 protein: ATGGVGTDTQY
J gene: TRBJ1-1; V gene: TRBV19; CDR3 protein: ASSIVPGNTEAF
J gene: TRBJ1-5; V gene: TRBV4-2; CDR3 protein: ASSHSTAYSNQPQH
J gene: TRBJ2-6; V gene: TRBV18; CDR3 protein: ASSPSGANVLT
J gene: TRBJ2-1; V gene: TRBV13; CDR3 protein: ASSFYDGPVSSYNEQF
J gene: TRBJ2-5; V gene: TRBV11-2; CDR3 protein: ASSKRRDRQETQY
J gene: TRBJ2-3; V gene: TRBV28; CDR3 protein: ASSPTSGFSADTQY
J gene: TRBJ1-5; V gene: TRBV6-1; CDR3 protein: ASSKEQVSNQPQH
J gene: TRBJ1-2; V gene: TRBV28; CDR3 protein: ASSLGGNYYGYT
J gene: TRBJ1-5; V gene: TRBV30; CDR3 protein: AWSDRGSNQPQH
J gene: TRBJ2-5; V gene: TRBV7-7; CDR3 protein: ASSSKGLETQY
J gene: TRBJ2-1; V gene: TRBV7-2; CDR3 protein: ASSLSDRANNEQF
J gene: TRBJ2-7; V gene: TRBV7-3; CDR3 protein: ASSLSASVGHEQY
J gene: TRBJ2-7; V gene: TRBV3-1; CDR3 protein: ASSQDLGSYEQY
J gene: TRBJ1-5; V gene: TRBV12-3/TRBV12-4; CDR3 protein: ASSFLRDRGRGQPQH
J gene: TRBJ2-1; V gene: TRBV11-2; CDR3 protein: ASSSPTGLAGASEQF
J gene: TRBJ1-1; V gene: TRBV6-1; CDR3 protein: ASRDETEAF
J gene: TRBJ2-1; V gene: TRBV11-3; CDR3 protein: ASSLDGAGRGNEQF
J gene: TRBJ2-3; V gene: TRBV5-6; CDR3 protein: ASSLWEGPADTQY
J gene: TRBJ2-1; V gene: TRBV5-1; CDR3 protein: ASSSGQGYYNEQF
J gene: TRBJ2-7; V gene: TRBV10-3; CDR3 protein: ATAGTGDTYEQY
J gene: TRBJ1-1; V gene: TRBV12-3/TRBV12-4; CDR3 protein: ASSFARDDTEAF
J gene: TRBJ1-2; V gene: TRBV6-1; CDR3 protein: ASSEGTGGYGYT
J gene: TRBJ2-7; V gene: TRBV2; CDR3 protein: ASNPGPPWVRAY
J gene: TRBJ1-2; V gene: TRBV6-1; CDR3 protein: ASSYLHQGFYGYT
J gene: TRBJ2-7; V gene: TRBV12-3/TRBV12-4; CDR3 protein: ASSLDLTGGPSEQY
J gene: TRBJ2-1; V gene: TRBV27; CDR3 protein: ASSFSPPGEGLDEQF
J gene: TRBJ1-5; V gene: TRBV12-3/TRBV12-4; CDR3 protein: ASSLATANQPQH
J gene: TRBJ1-2; V gene: TRBV30; CDR3 protein: AWRSDPAEKIYGYT
J gene: TRBJ1-1; V gene: TRBV29-1; CDR3 protein: SVESIGAF
J gene: TRBJ2-7; V gene: TRBV5-1; CDR3 protein: ASSQQGEQY
J gene: TRBJ2-3; V gene: TRBV20-1; CDR3 protein: SATVGLDTQY
J gene: TRBJ2-7; V gene: TRBV3-1; CDR3 protein: ASSPGTSWGEQY
J gene: TRBJ2-1; V gene: TRBV7-9; CDR3 protein: ASSPFSGRSPYNEQF
J gene: TRBJ2-7; V gene: TRBV20-1; CDR3 protein: SARDLQGFAYEQY
J gene: TRBJ2-1; V gene: TRBV25-1; CDR3 protein: ASSDQGGGTPHNEQF
J gene: TRBJ2-5; V gene: TRBV2; CDR3 protein: ASSSTQGTQY
J gene: TRBJ1-3; V gene: TRBV6-2/TRBV6-3; CDR3 protein: ASSYFIRSPGNTIY
J gene: TRBJ2-1; V gene: TRBV7-2; CDR3 protein: ASSLAGTGNYNEQF
J gene: TRBJ1-1; V gene: TRBV4-1; CDR3 protein: ASRMAGGQEAF
J gene: TRBJ1-1; V gene: TRBV5-1; CDR3 protein: ASSPPVSGTEAF